The 8 T cell receptor beta chains presented below share a single source sample, sequenced in a study of CD8+ T cells in alopecia areata. RNA was extracted and reverse transcribed into cDNA as the sequencing template. Repertoires were generated with immunoSEQ multiplex PCR, while TCRdb's copy carries only in-frame clones and drops some. The sample lists a few hundred thousand clones; more than 45% were seen once. Treatment given: oral pan-JAK inhibitor, 5-10 mg twice daily. The material sequenced was CD4+ T cells sorted from blood, taken at week 4, from a patient treated with tofacitinib. These receptors came from a human donor with alopecia areata.

The rearrangement joins TRBV6-5 to TRBJ1-1; D is unresolved. The CDR3 contains 13 residues. V shed 7 bases and J shed 5 bases, with 14 bases lying between them. Germline-derived CDR1 and CDR2 are MNHEY and SVGAGI. CDR3 coding DNA: TGTGCCAGCACCGCCTCGGGGTGGACTGAAGCTTTCTTT. Translating it yields CASTASGWTEAFF.

The gene calls are TRBV5-6 and TRBJ1-2; 8 bases match TRBD1. Per germline, CDR1 SGHDT and CDR2 YYEEEE. The CDR3 is 17 amino acids. J was trimmed by 3 bases and V by 2 bases; bases with no gene match: 12. The CDR3 nucleotides are TGTGCCAGCAGCTTCTGGACAGGGAACAAGGGGGACTATGGCTACACCTTC. It codes for CASSFWTGNKGDYGYTF.

The rearrangement joins TRBV5-1 to TRBJ2-5, with a weak D call TRBD2 (5 bases). Germline V gene sequence: CDR1 SGHRS, CDR2 YFSETQ. V shed 1 base and J shed 3 bases, with 7 bases lying between them. The CDR3 covers 13 residues. The CDR3 here is CASSLWGEETQYF. CDR3 bases: TGCGCCAGCAGCTTGTGGGGAGAAGAGACCCAGTACTTC. Supplemented by reference TRBV5-1 and TRBJ2-5, the full variable domain reads KAGVTQTPRYLIKTRGQQVTLSCSPISGHRSVSWYQQTPGQGLQFLFEYFSETQRNKGNFPGRFSGRQFSNSRSEMNVSTLELGDSALYLCASSLWGEETQYFGPGTRLLVL.

This clone showed up many times. The chain links TRBV6-6 to TRBJ2-7; D may be TRBD1 (5 bases). The CDR3 runs 13 residues. V gave up 8 bases and J gave up 0 bases, with 11 bases separating them. Germline V lookup: CDR1 MNHNY, CDR2 SVGAGI (reference sequence). This CDR3 reads CASQAGYSYEQYF. The CDR3 DNA reads as TGTGCCAGCCAAGCAGGGTACTCCTACGAGCAGTACTTC.

V usage is TRBV29-1 and J usage is TRBJ1-1, with D perhaps matching TRBD1 (6 bases). Germline CDR1 and CDR2: SQVTM and ANQGSEA. Deletions cut 6 bases from V and 1 base from J, with 15 bases between. There are 14 residues in the CDR3. The chain's CDR3 is CSVPGGASNTEAFF. CDR3 sequence (DNA): TGCAGCGTCCCCGGGGGGGCATCGAACACTGAAGCTTTCTTT.

The chain links TRBV6-5 to TRBJ2-7; maybe TRBD2 (5 bases). This CDR3 comprises 16 residues. Trimming removed 0 bases from V and 2 bases from J, with 14 bases in between. The V gene's germline CDR1 is MNHEY and CDR2 SVGAGI. DNA for the CDR3: TGTGCCAGCAGTTACTCGGGTACGGGGTTCACCTACGAGCAGTACTTC. As protein: CASSYSGTGFTYEQYF.

The rearrangement joins TRBV20-1 to TRBJ1-1; the D is unclear. The CDR3 sequence is 11 residues long. Germline CDR1 and CDR2: DFQATT and SNEGSKA (reference sequence). Trimming shortened V by 0 bases and J by 11 bases, and 10 bases separated the two germline ends. The CDR3 sequence is CSARDRLEAFF. CDR3 in DNA: TGCAGTGCTAGAGATAGGCTCGAGGCTTTCTTT.

Only a few counts were recorded for this clone. The V gene is TRBV7-9, the J gene TRBJ2-1; possibly TRBD2 for D (6 bases). V shed 4 bases and J shed 1 base, with 14 bases lying between them. Germline V gives CDR1 SEHNR, CDR2 FQNEAQ (reference sequence). There are 16 residues in the CDR3. The DNA of the CDR3 is TGTGCCAGCAGCTCCGGGCTGCGGGGATCCTACAATGAGCAGTTCTTC. It encodes CASSSGLRGSYNEQFF.